This paragraph reports one TCR beta chain. The ends lost 0 bases at V and 7 bases at J; junction bases unmatched: 4. There are 15 residues in the CDR3. Germline CDR1 reads SGHTA; CDR2 reads FQGNSA. Measured with immunoSEQ multiplex PCR; TCRdb has only the in-frame clones, and not every one. The sample contains approximately 80,000 clones, roughly 82% of which appear only once. This specimen belongs to a study of blood T cell repertoires in COVID-19. This chain connects TRBV7-2 to TRBJ2-2; TRBD2 aligns across 8 bases. The receptor was derived from a man in his sixties with acute or convalescent COVID-19. Sequencing used peripheral blood. The CDR3 is CASSLAGTRNGELFF. DNA of the CDR3: TGTGCCAGCAGCTTAGCGGGGACTAGGAACGGGGAGCTGTTTTTT.